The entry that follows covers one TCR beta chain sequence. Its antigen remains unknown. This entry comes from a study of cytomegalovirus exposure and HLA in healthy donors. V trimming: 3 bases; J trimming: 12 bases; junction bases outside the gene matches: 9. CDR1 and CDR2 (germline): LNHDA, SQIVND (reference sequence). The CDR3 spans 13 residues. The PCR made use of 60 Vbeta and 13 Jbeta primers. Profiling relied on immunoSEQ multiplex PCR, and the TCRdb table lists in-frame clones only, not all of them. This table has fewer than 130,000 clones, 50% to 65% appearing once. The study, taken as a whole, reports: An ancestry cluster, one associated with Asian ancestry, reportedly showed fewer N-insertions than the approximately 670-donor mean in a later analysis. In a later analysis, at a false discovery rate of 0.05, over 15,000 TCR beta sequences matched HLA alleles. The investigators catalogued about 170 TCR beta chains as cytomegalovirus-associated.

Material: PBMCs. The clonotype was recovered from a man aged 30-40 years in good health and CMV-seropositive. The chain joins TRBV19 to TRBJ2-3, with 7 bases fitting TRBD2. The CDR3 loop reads CASSISGTKPQYF. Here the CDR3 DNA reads TGTGCCAGTAGTATCTCCGGGACTAAACCACAGTATTTT. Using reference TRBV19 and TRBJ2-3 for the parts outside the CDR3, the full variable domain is DGGITQSPKYLFRKEGQNVTLSCEQNLNHDAMYWYRQDPGQGLRLIYYSQIVNDFQKGDIAEGYSVSREKKESFPLTVTSAQKNPTAFYLCASSISGTKPQYFGPGTRLTVL.